The clone carrying this T cell receptor (beta chain) has more than one count but fewer than ten. These data come from a study of T cell changes during pregnancy in multiple sclerosis. Data came from immunoSEQ multiplex PCR; TCRdb stores just in-frame clones and leaves some out. The sample has tens of thousands of clones, 88% seen once. Trimming left V 6 bases short and J 1 base short, with 6 bases between. Germline loops: CDR1 MGHRA, CDR2 YSYEKL. This CDR3 is built from 12 residues. The source is a female donor with multiple sclerosis, enrolled in a pregnancy study. The gene calls are TRBV4-1 and TRBJ1-1; D not certain. Sequencing used CD4+ T cells from peripheral blood mononuclear cells, obtained in the third trimester of pregnancy. The CDR3 coding sequence is TGCGCCAGCAGACGAGAGAACACTGAAGCTTTCTTT. Protein sequence: CASRRENTEAFF.